This note documents a single T cell receptor (beta chain) sequence. Its specificity is not known. Assay used: immunoSEQ multiplex PCR; TCRdb lists only in-frame clones, some missing. The sample lists approximately 72,000 clones, 94% occurring once. The CDR3 totals 13 residues. Germline assignment: CDR1 GTSNPN and CDR2 SVGIG (reference sequence). The ends lost 3 bases at V and 13 bases at J; junction bases unmatched: 8. These data belong to a study of cytomegalovirus exposure and HLA in healthy donors. The approximately 130-subject validation cohort, separate from the roughly 700-subject first cohort, included the donors. Study-level points and caveats: Associated with cytomegalovirus, according to the listing, were 150 to 200 TCR beta chains.

This clonotype originated in a woman aged 18-35 years in good health and CMV-seronegative. The V gene is TRBV30, the J gene TRBJ1-6, with 8 bases lining up with TRBD1. Sequenced sample: PBMCs. This CDR3 is CAWRGTGRWPLHF. As DNA, the CDR3 is TGTGCCTGGAGGGGGACAGGCCGATGGCCCCTCCACTTT.